This T cell receptor (beta chain) was captured in a study of human T cells and chemical hapten exposure. Study in general: Patients got weekly scalp diphenylcyclopropenone doses over the approximately 23-week study. Study-wide results and caveats: Expanded TCRs made up significantly more big CDR3 similarity clusters than controls did. DPC sensitization did not alter TCRs above 1 in 1000 frequency.

TCRdb reprocessed the RACE reads with MiXCR, giving one entry per CDR3 protein. The data hold approximately 340,000 distinct CDR3 sequences, with approximately 6.9% observed a single time. This clonotype has just a few counts. Its antigen is not known. There are 11 residues in the CDR3. The time point was: patch test 1, 2 weeks after DPC sensitization. Specified treatment: therapeutic diphenylcyclopropenone sensitization with weekly scalp DPC. The chain has TRBV21-1 and TRBJ2-7. TRBV21-1 constitutes a pseudogene. Here the sequenced sample was whole blood, taken in connection with sensitization to the hapten diphenylcyclopropenone (DPC). This TCR was sampled from a young woman with alopecia areata. Some clones in this sample may be carry-over from other donors' samples. Here the CDR3 reads CASSKRYEQYF. CDR3 DNA: TGTGCCAGCAGCAAACGCTACGAGCAGTACTTC.